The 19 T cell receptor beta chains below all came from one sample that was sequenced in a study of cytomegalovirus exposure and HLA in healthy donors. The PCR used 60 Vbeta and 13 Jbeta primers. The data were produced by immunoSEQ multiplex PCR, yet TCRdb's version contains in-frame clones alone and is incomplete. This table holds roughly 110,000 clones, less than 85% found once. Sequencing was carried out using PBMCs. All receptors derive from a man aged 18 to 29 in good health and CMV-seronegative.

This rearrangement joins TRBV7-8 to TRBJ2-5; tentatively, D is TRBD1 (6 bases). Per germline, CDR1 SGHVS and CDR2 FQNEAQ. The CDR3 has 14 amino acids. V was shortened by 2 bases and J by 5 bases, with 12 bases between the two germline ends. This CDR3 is CASSLKYRDETQYF. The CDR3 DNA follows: TGTGCCAGCAGCTTAAAATACAGGGACGAGACCCAGTACTTC. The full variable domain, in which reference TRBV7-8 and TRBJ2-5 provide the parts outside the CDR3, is GAGVSQSPRYKVAKRGQDVALRCDPISGHVSLFWYQQALGQGPEFLTYFQNEAQLDKSGLPSDRFFAERPEGSVSTLKIQRTQQEDSAVYLCASSLKYRDETQYFGPGTRLLVL.

CDR3 DNA: TGTGCCAGCAGCCCCCGGACAGGGGGTTCACCCCTCCACTTT. It yields the protein CASSPRTGGSPLHF. The chain joins TRBV11-2 to TRBJ1-6, with 10 bases lining up with TRBD1. This CDR3 is 14 amino acids long. The germline CDR1 and CDR2 sequences are SGHAT and FQNNGV. After removal of 5 bases from V and 9 bases from J, the junction contained 4 bases not matched to a gene.

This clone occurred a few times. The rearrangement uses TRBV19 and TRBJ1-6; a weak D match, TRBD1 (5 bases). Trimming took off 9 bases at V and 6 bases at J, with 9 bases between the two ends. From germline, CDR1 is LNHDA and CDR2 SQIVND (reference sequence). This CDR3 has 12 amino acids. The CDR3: CASGQINSPLHF. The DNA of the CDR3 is TGTGCCAGCGGACAAATTAATTCACCCCTCCACTTT. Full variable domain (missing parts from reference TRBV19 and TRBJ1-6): DGGITQSPKYLFRKEGQNVTLSCEQNLNHDAMYWYRQDPGQGLRLIYYSQIVNDFQKGDIAEGYSVSREKKESFPLTVTSAQKNPTAFYLCASGQINSPLHFGNGTRLTVT.

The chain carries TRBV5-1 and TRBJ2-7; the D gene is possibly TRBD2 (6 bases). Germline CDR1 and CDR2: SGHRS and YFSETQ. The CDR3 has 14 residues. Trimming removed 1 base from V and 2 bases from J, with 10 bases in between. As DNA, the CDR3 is TGCGCCAGCAGCTTGTTGGCGGGGACCTACGAGCAGTACTTC. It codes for CASSLLAGTYEQYF.

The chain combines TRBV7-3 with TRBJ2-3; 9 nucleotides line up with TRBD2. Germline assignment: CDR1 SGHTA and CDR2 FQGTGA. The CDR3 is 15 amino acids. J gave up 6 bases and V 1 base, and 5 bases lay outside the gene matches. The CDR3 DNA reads TGTGCCAGCAGCTTAAGCGGGGGGGGAGGGGATACGCAGTATTTT. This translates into CASSLSGGGGDTQYF.

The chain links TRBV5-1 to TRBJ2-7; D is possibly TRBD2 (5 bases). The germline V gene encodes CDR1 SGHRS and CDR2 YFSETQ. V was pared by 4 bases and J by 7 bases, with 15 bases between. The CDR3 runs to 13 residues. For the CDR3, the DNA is TGCGCCAGCAGCCCCGGGGTAACTGAAGAGCAGTACTTC. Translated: CASSPGVTEEQYF.

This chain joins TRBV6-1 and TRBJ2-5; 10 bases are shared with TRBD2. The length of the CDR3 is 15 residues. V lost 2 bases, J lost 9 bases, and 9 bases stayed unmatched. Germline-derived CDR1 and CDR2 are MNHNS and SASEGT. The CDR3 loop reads CASSETSQRGGAQYF. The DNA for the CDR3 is TGTGCCAGCAGTGAAACTTCCCAGCGGGGGGGCGCCCAGTACTTC.

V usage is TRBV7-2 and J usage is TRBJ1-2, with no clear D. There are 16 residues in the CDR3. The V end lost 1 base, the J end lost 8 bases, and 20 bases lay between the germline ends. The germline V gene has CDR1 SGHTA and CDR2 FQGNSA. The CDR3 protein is CTSSLGSGRAFGGYTF. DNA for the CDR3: TGTACCAGCAGCTTAGGATCGGGAAGGGCATTTGGCGGCTACACCTTC.

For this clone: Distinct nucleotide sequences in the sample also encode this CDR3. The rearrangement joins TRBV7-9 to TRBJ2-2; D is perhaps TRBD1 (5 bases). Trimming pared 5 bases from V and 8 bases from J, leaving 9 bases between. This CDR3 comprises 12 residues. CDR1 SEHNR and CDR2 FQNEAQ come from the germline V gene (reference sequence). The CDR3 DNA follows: TGTGCCAGCAGCCCACGGACAGGGGAGCTGTTTTTT. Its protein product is CASSPRTGELFF. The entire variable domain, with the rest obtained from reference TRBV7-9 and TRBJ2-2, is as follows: DTGVSQNPRHKITKRGQNVTFRCDPISEHNRLYWYRQTLGQGPEFLTYFQNEAQLEKSRLLSDRFSAERPKGSFSTLEIQRTEQGDSAMYLCASSPRTGELFFGEGSRLTVL.

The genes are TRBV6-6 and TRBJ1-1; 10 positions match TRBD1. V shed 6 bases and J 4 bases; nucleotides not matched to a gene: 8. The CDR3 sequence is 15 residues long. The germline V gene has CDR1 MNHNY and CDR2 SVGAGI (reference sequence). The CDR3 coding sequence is TGTGCCAGCAGCTACGACAGGGGGCTCACCACTGAAGCTTTCTTT. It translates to CASSYDRGLTTEAFF.

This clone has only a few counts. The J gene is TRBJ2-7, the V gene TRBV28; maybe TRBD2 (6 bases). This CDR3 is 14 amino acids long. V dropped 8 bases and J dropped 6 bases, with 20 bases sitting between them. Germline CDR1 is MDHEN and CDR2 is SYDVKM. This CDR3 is CASRATGTGGEQYF. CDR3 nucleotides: TGTGCCAGCCGCGCGACCGGGACTGGCGGCGAGCAGTACTTC.

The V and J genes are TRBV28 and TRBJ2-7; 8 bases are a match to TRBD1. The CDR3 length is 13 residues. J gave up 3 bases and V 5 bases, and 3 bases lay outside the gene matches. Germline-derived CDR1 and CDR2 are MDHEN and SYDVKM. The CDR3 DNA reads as TGTGCCAGCAGTCGAGACAGGGGCTACGAGCAGTACTTC. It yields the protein CASSRDRGYEQYF.

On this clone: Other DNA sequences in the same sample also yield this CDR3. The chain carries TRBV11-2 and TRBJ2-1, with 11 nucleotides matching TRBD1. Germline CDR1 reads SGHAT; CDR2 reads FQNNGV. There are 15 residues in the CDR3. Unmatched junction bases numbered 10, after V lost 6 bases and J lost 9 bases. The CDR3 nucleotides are TGTGCCAGCAGTTCACCGGGACAGGGGGTCGGTGAGCAGTTCTTC. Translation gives CASSSPGQGVGEQFF.

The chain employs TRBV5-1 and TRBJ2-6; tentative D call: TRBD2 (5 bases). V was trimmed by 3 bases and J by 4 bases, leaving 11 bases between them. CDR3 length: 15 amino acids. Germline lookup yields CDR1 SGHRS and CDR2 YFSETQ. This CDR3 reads CASSSGLRGANVLTF. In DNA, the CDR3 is TGCGCCAGCAGCTCAGGACTGAGGGGGGCCAACGTCCTGACTTTC.

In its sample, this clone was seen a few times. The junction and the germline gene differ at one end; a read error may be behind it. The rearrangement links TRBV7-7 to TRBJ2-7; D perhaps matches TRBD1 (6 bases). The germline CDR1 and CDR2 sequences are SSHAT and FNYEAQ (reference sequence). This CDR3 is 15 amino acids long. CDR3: CASSLGDGGGYEQYF. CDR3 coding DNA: TGTGCTAGCAGCTTAGGCGATGGGGGCGGGTACGAGCAGTACTTC.

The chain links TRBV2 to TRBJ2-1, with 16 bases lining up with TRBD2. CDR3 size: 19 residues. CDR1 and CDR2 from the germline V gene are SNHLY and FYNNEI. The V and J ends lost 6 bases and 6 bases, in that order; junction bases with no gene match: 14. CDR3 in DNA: TGTGCCAGCAGCCTTTTTCCCGGGACTAGCGGGGGGGCTATCAATGAGCAGTTCTTC. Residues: CASSLFPGTSGGAINEQFF. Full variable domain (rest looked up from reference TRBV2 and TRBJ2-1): EPEVTQTPSHQVTQMGQEVILRCVPISNHLYFYWYRQILGQKVEFLVSFYNNEISEKSEIFDDQFSVERPDGSNFTLKIRSTKLEDSAMYFCASSLFPGTSGGAINEQFFGPGTRLTVL.

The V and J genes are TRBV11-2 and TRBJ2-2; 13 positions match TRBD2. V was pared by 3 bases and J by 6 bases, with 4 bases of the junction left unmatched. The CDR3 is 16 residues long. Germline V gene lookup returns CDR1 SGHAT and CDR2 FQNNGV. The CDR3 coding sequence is TGTGCCAGCAGCTTTACTAGCGGGGGGGACCCCGGGGAGCTGTTTTTT. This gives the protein CASSFTSGGDPGELFF. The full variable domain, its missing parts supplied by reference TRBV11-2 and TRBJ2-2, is EAGVAQSPRYKIIEKRQSVAFWCNPISGHATLYWYQQILGQGPKLLIQFQNNGVVDDSQLPKDRFSAERLKGVDSTLKIQPAKLEDSAVYLCASSFTSGGDPGELFFGEGSRLTVL.

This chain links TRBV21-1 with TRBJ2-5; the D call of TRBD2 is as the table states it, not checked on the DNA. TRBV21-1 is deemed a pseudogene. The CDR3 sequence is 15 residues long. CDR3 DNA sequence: TGTGCCAGCAGCAAAGAGGAGGGTTGCCGGGAGACCCAGTACTTC. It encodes CASSKEEGCRETQYF.

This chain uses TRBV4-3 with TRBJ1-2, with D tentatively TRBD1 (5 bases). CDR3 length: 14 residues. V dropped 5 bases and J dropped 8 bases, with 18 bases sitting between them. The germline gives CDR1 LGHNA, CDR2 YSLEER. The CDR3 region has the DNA TGCGCCAGCAGCGGAGGCCGGGGGTCCATGGGCTACACCTTC. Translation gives CASSGGRGSMGYTF.